A selection of T cell receptor beta chains follows, all from one sample in a study of blood T cell repertoires in COVID-19. The table came from immunoSEQ multiplex PCR; TCRdb's copy has only in-frame clones and leaves some out. The sample holds about 82,000 clones, roughly 80% seen once. The sequencing sample was made of peripheral blood. These receptors originate from a man in his fifties or sixties with COVID-19, enrolled during active disease. Both conserved end residues are part of each CDR3. Not every row has a clone size; where given, it reads once, few, many or a size class.

J gene | V gene | clone size | CDR3 protein
TRBJ1-1 | TRBV21-1 | . | CASSKARHNTEAFF
TRBJ2-7 | TRBV2 | . | CATSITSGVGEQYF
TRBJ2-1 | TRBV11-1 | . | CASSLDGGLAMDEQFF
TRBJ2-3 | TRBV9 | . | CASSGGAPSTDTQYF
TRBJ2-7 | TRBV7-8 | few | CASSPPLRAGGYYEQYF
TRBJ2-1 | TRBV11-2 | . | CASSLTGGKGSYNEQFF
TRBJ2-2 | TRBV6-2/TRBV6-3 | . | CASSYAGRDTGELFF
TRBJ1-5 | TRBV6-2/TRBV6-3 | . | CASSGTGANQPQHF
TRBJ1-6 | TRBV7-9 | . | CASSSYSYNSPLHF
TRBJ2-7 | TRBV5-4 | . | CASSLAGGRNSYEQYF
TRBJ2-2 | TRBV5-4 | . | CASSLPGLNTGELFF
TRBJ2-6 | TRBV6-5 | . | CASSNWSGSGANVLTF
TRBJ2-5 | TRBV2 | . | CASSDVAGLSETQYF
TRBJ2-7 | TRBV3-1/TRBV3-2 | . | CASSVYGTASPEQYF
TRBJ1-2 | TRBV4-1 | few | CASSQGLRGGGYTF
TRBJ2-1 | TRBV2 | . | CASSGVYINEQFF
TRBJ1-4 | TRBV4-3 | . | CASSQNREKLFF
TRBJ2-2 | TRBV11-3 | . | CASSRSSGGSNTGELFF
TRBJ1-2 | TRBV30 | few | CAWRPLSNYGYTF
TRBJ1-2 | TRBV7-9 | . | CASSLTSGLPYGYTF
TRBJ2-1 | TRBV5-8 | . | CASSSGTGISYNEQFF
TRBJ2-1 | TRBV19 | . | CASSRNGGAQDNEQFF
TRBJ1-2 | TRBV7-9 | . | CASSPTGYGYTF
TRBJ2-7 | TRBV2 | once | CASNPRAGTAYEQYF
TRBJ1-1 | TRBV7-9 | once | CASSLDRRGAMNTEAFF
TRBJ2-5 | TRBV3-1/TRBV3-2 | . | CASSQGRETQYF
TRBJ2-3 | TRBV6-6 | . | CASSTLAGGADTQYF
TRBJ2-1 | TRBV19 | once | CASSEQAYGNEQFF
TRBJ2-7 | TRBV18 | . | CASSPGTGGEQYF
TRBJ1-2 | TRBV11-2 | . | CASSPSLSYGYTF
TRBJ2-7 | TRBV5-1 | . | CASSLGRGAGEQYF
TRBJ1-5 | TRBV19 | few | CASSIGQGLNQPQHF
TRBJ1-2 | TRBV14 | few | CASSQDRGNYGYTF
TRBJ2-7 | TRBV5-4 | . | CASSLEGFRGEQYF
TRBJ1-5 | TRBV5-6 | few | CASSPGTENQPQHF
TRBJ2-3 | TRBV6-5 | . | CASSPGQGGTDTQYF
TRBJ2-3 | TRBV27 | . | CASSLGQGSFTDTQYF
TRBJ2-5 | TRBV7-9 | once | CASSLTATSGGLKKETQYF
TRBJ2-2 | TRBV7-2 | few | CASSSVSPRISSVTGELFF
TRBJ2-7 | TRBV5-1 | . | CASSFRDRSGEQYF
TRBJ2-7 | TRBV11-2 | . | CASSPSRGEQYF
TRBJ1-4 | TRBV11-1 | . | CASSDNRRVEEKLFF
TRBJ2-2 | TRBV5-4 | . | CASTNRGTYSAGELFF